The rows below give T cell receptor beta chains drawn from one sample of a study of metastatic and nonmetastatic thyroid tumors. Using MiXCR, TCRdb reanalyzed the PCR reads. Of some 23,000 clones listed, about 20% are singletons. Sequencing input: tumor tissue. The receptors were gathered from a female donor with papillary thyroid cancer or a benign thyroid nodule (not recorded which). Some clones in this sample may be carry-over from other donors' samples. Each CDR3 is given with its conserved first and last residue. Each record gives: J gene, clone size, V gene, D gene, CDR3 protein, CDR3 DNA. D genes are given only for firm matches. Clone sizes are given selectively: once, few, many, or a class where the clone is expanded.

J: TRBJ1-1; size: few; V: TRBV7-8; D: .; CDR3: CASSLARGRGTEAFF; DNA: TGTGCCAGCAGCTTAGCTAGGGGGAGAGGAACTGAAGCTTTCTTT
J: TRBJ1-1; size: few; V: TRBV6-1; D: TRBD1; CDR3: CASSDLGTGNTEAFF; DNA: TGTGCCAGCAGTGACCTAGGGACAGGGAACACTGAAGCTTTCTTT
J: TRBJ1-6; size: .; V: TRBV20-1; D: .; CDR3: CSARGRGYSPFHF; DNA: TGCAGTGCTAGAGGCAGGGGTTACTCACCCTTCCACTTT
J: TRBJ2-1; size: many; V: TRBV5-1; D: TRBD2; CDR3: CANSSGTSDYNEQFF; DNA: TGCGCCAACAGCTCCGGGACTAGCGACTACAATGAGCAGTTCTTC
J: TRBJ2-7; size: many; V: TRBV5-1; D: .; CDR3: CASRPDSYEQYF; DNA: TGCGCCAGCAGACCTGACAGCTACGAGCAGTACTTC
J: TRBJ2-7; size: many; V: TRBV19; D: .; CDR3: CASTPTGERVYEQYF; DNA: TGTGCCAGTACCCCTACCGGGGAAAGGGTCTACGAGCAGTACTTC
J: TRBJ1-4; size: .; V: TRBV28; D: .; CDR3: CASVGSTNEKLFF; DNA: TGTGCCAGCGTCGGGTCAACTAATGAAAAACTGTTTTTT
J: TRBJ2-5; size: few; V: TRBV20-1; D: .; CDR3: CSARGGSAQETQYF; DNA: TGCAGTGCTAGAGGGGGCAGCGCCCAAGAGACCCAGTACTTC
J: TRBJ1-1; size: medium-sized; V: TRBV13; D: .; CDR3: CASSPGGGTHTEAFF; DNA: TGTGCCAGCAGCCCCGGTGGAGGGACCCACACTGAAGCTTTCTTT
J: TRBJ2-7; size: .; V: TRBV13; D: TRBD2; CDR3: CASSPRLAGVYEQYF; DNA: TGTGCCAGCAGCCCTCGACTAGCGGGAGTCTACGAGCAGTACTTC
J: TRBJ1-2; size: many; V: TRBV7-8; D: TRBD1; CDR3: CASSLGQGYGYTF; DNA: TGTGCCAGCAGCTTGGGACAGGGATATGGCTACACCTTC
J: TRBJ2-1; size: .; V: TRBV20-1; D: .; CDR3: CSARGGLSNEQFF; DNA: TGCAGTGCTAGAGGGGGACTGTCCAATGAGCAGTTCTTC
J: TRBJ2-3; size: many; V: TRBV7-4; D: .; CDR3: CPQRLHFSSTDTQYF; DNA: TGTCCCCAGCGGCTACATTTTTCTAGCACAGATACGCAGTATTTT
J: TRBJ1-2; size: .; V: TRBV6-2/TRBV6-3; D: .; CDR3: CASSRPGHSPLNYGYTF; DNA: TGTGCCAGCAGTCGCCCGGGACATTCCCCCTTAAACTATGGCTACACCTTC
J: TRBJ2-1; size: .; V: TRBV6-1; D: TRBD2; CDR3: CASSDEGLERNEQFF; DNA: TGTGCCAGCAGTGATGAGGGACTAGAGAGGAATGAGCAGTTCTTC
J: TRBJ2-7; size: many; V: TRBV19; D: .; CDR3: CASSRGTYEQYF; DNA: TGTGCCAGTAGTAGGGGAACCTACGAGCAGTACTTC
J: TRBJ1-2; size: .; V: TRBV28; D: .; CDR3: CASREPGGGYGYTF; DNA: TGTGCCAGCAGGGAACCAGGTGGGGGGTATGGCTACACCTTC
J: TRBJ1-1; size: many; V: TRBV19; D: TRBD1; CDR3: CASEVRDREVSEAFF; DNA: TGTGCCAGTGAAGTAAGGGACAGGGAGGTCTCTGAAGCTTTCTTT
J: TRBJ2-3; size: .; V: TRBV6-6; D: TRBD2; CDR3: CASSYSGLAGPTDTQYF; DNA: TGTGCCAGCAGTTACTCGGGACTAGCGGGACCCACAGATACGCAGTATTTT
J: TRBJ2-3; size: .; V: TRBV19; D: TRBD2; CDR3: CASSHRVLAGDSSPQDTQYF; DNA: TGTGCCAGTAGTCACAGGGTACTAGCGGGAGATTCATCCCCGCAAGATACGCAGTATTTT
J: TRBJ2-6; size: .; V: TRBV2; D: .; CDR3: CASRHGSASSGANVLTF; DNA: TGTGCCAGCCGACATGGATCAGCTAGCTCTGGGGCCAACGTCCTGACTTTC
J: TRBJ2-1; size: .; V: TRBV5-1; D: .; CDR3: CASSLVGTPAMGFYNEQFF; DNA: TGCGCCAGCAGCTTGGTGGGGACCCCCGCCATGGGCTTCTACAATGAGCAGTTCTTC
J: TRBJ1-2; size: .; V: TRBV7-2; D: .; CDR3: CASSLAGGPYGYTF; DNA: TGTGCCAGCAGCTTAGCGGGGGGTCCCTATGGCTACACCTTC
J: TRBJ2-2; size: once; V: TRBV11-2; D: .; CDR3: CASSISGLAGELFF; DNA: TGTGCCAGCAGCATTTCGGGCCTGGCCGGGGAGCTGTTTTTT
J: TRBJ1-1; size: .; V: TRBV5-5; D: .; CDR3: CASSSQRRDTEAFF; DNA: TGTGCCAGCAGCTCACAGCGAAGGGACACTGAAGCTTTCTTT
J: TRBJ2-7; size: .; V: TRBV6-1; D: TRBD2; CDR3: CASSDKAGEGSYEQYF; DNA: TGTGCCAGCAGTGACAAAGCGGGAGAGGGCTCCTACGAGCAGTACTTC
J: TRBJ2-3; size: many; V: TRBV4-1; D: TRBD2; CDR3: CASTRQLAGGPWTDTQYF; DNA: TGCGCCAGCACCAGGCAGTTAGCGGGAGGGCCTTGGACAGATACGCAGTATTTT
J: TRBJ1-2; size: medium-sized; V: TRBV2; D: .; CDR3: CASRIQGFSGYTF; DNA: TGTGCCAGCAGGATTCAGGGGTTTTCTGGCTACACCTTC
J: TRBJ1-3; size: many; V: TRBV7-2; D: .; CDR3: CASSLVQSGNTIYF; DNA: TGTGCCAGCAGCTTAGTCCAGAGTGGGAACACCATATATTTT
J: TRBJ2-3; size: .; V: TRBV2; D: TRBD2; CDR3: CASSCLVPGRGTDTQYF; DNA: TGCGCCAGCAGTTGTCTTGTCCCGGGGAGGGGCACAGATACGCAGTATTTT
J: TRBJ2-5; size: .; V: TRBV3-1; D: TRBD1; CDR3: CASLDRAETQYF; DNA: TGTGCCAGCCTTGACAGGGCAGAGACCCAGTACTTC
J: TRBJ2-7; size: medium-sized; V: TRBV11-2; D: .; CDR3: CASSFPSLGQDEQYF; DNA: TGTGCCAGCAGCTTCCCTAGTTTAGGTCAGGACGAGCAGTACTTC
J: TRBJ1-2; size: .; V: TRBV19; D: .; CDR3: CASSEQGWDGYTF; DNA: TGTGCCAGTAGTGAACAGGGTTGGGATGGCTACACCTTC
J: TRBJ1-1; size: .; V: TRBV5-4; D: .; CDR3: CASSLAGMNTEAFF; DNA: TGTGCCAGCAGCTTGGCAGGAATGAACACTGAAGCTTTCTTT
J: TRBJ1-1; size: .; V: TRBV20-1; D: .; CDR3: CSASYWNTEAFF; DNA: TGCAGTGCTAGTTATTGGAACACTGAAGCTTTCTTT
J: TRBJ1-2; size: medium-sized; V: TRBV6-2/TRBV6-3; D: TRBD1; CDR3: CASSSGGLRSYGYTF; DNA: TGTGCCAGCAGCTCAGGGGGATTGAGGAGCTATGGCTACACCTTC
J: TRBJ1-1; size: .; V: TRBV5-1; D: .; CDR3: CASSLESRNTEAFF; DNA: TGCGCCAGCAGCTTGGAGTCGAGGAACACTGAAGCTTTCTTT
J: TRBJ2-5; size: .; V: TRBV11-2; D: TRBD1; CDR3: CASSLNRGRETQYF; DNA: TGTGCCAGCAGCTTAAACAGGGGGCGAGAGACCCAGTACTTC
J: TRBJ2-1; size: .; V: TRBV6-2/TRBV6-3; D: TRBD2; CDR3: CASSYFARLAAYSYNEQFF; DNA: TGTGCCAGCAGTTACTTCGCCAGGCTAGCGGCATACTCCTACAATGAGCAGTTCTTC
J: TRBJ2-5; size: .; V: TRBV7-6; D: .; CDR3: CASSSSSFQTQYF; DNA: TGTGCCAGCAGCTCCTCCAGCTTCCAGACCCAGTACTTC
J: TRBJ2-1; size: .; V: TRBV20-1; D: .; CDR3: CSARDSNEQFF; DNA: TGCAGTGCTAGAGATTCCAATGAGCAGTTCTTC
J: TRBJ2-2; size: many; V: TRBV9; D: .; CDR3: CASSVLGQNTGELFF; DNA: TGTGCCAGCAGCGTTCTGGGACAGAACACCGGGGAGCTGTTTTTT
J: TRBJ1-1; size: few; V: TRBV19; D: .; CDR3: CASSIGLPRGTEAFF; DNA: TGTGCCAGTAGTATAGGATTGCCGAGGGGCACTGAAGCTTTCTTT